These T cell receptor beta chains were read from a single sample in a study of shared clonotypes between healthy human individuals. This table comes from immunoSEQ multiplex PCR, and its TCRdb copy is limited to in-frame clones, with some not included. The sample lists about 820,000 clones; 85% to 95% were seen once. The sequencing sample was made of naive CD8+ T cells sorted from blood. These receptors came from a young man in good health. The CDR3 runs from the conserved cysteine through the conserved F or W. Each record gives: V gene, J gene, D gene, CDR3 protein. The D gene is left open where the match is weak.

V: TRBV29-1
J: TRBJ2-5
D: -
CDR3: CSVVPLEGAQETQYF

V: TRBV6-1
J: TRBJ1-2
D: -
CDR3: CAVRQDYYGYTF

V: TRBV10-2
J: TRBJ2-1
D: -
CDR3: CATSDQSSYNEQFF

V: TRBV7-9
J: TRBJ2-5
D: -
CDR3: CASSPIDAVHQETQYF

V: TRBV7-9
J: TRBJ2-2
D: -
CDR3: CGTQAPNTGELFF

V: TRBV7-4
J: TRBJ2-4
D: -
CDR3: CASSETTELLAKNIQYF

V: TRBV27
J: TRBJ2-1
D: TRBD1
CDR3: CASSLGTGVTGEQFF

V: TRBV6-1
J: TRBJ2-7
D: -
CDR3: CASSESLLETMDRSYEQYF

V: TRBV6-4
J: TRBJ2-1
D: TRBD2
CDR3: CASSDSAGLYNEQFF

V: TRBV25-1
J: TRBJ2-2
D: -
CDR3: CASSLQGTGELFF

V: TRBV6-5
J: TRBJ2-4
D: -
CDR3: CASIRGNIQYF

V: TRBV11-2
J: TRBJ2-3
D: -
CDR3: CASSKRGEGDTQYF

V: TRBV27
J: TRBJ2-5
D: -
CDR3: CASYGGTESGETQYF

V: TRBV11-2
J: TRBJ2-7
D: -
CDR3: CASSLPGGIRYF

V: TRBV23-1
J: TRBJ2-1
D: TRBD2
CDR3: CASSHGLAALYNEQFF

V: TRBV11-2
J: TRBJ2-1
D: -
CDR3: CASSLVGGSYNEQFF

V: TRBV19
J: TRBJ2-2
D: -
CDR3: CASRYSGADTGELFF

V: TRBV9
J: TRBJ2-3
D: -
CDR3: CASSVGGSTAQYF

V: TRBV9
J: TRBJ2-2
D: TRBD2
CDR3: CASSVVISGSNTGELFF

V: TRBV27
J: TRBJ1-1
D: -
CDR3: CASSLIRYTEAFF

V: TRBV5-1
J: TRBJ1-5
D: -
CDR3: CASSLEGTGQPQHF

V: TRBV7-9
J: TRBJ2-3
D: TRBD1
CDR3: CASSGRTGSGTDTQYF